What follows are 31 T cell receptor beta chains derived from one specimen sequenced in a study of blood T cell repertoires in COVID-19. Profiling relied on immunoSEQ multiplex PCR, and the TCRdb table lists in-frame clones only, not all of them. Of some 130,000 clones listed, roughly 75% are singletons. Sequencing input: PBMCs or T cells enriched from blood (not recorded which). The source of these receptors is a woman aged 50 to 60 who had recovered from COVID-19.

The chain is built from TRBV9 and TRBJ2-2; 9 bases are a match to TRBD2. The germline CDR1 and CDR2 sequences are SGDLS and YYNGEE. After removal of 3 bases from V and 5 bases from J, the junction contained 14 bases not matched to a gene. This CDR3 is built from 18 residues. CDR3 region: CASSDPASGAGGTGELFF. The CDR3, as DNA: TGTGCCAGCAGCGACCCGGCTAGCGGGGCGGGGGGTACCGGGGAGCTGTTTTTT. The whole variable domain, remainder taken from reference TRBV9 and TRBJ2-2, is DSGVTQTPKHLITATGQRVTLRCSPRSGDLSVYWYQQSLDQGLQFLIQYYNGEERAKGNILERFSAQQFPDLHSELNLSSLELGDSALYFCASSDPASGAGGTGELFFGEGSRLTVL.

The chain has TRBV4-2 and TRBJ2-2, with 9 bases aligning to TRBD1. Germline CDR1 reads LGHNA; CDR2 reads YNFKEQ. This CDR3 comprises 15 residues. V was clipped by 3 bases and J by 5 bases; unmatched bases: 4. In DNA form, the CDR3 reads TGTGCCAGCAGCCAGGGACAGGGCCCAACCGGGGAGCTGTTTTTT. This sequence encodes CASSQGQGPTGELFF.

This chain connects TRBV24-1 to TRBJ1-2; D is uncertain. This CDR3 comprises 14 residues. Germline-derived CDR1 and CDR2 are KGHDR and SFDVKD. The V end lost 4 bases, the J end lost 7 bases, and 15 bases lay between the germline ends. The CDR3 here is CATSDQREDGGYTF. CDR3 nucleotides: TGTGCCACCAGTGACCAGAGGGAGGACGGTGGCTACACCTTC.

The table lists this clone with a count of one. CDR3 residues: CASRLNTDQPQHF. The CDR3, as DNA: TGCGCCAGCAGGCTGAACACAGATCAGCCCCAGCATTTT. This chain links TRBV4-1 with TRBJ1-5; D gene unclear. Trimming cost V 6 bases and J 5 bases, with 11 bases left between them. Germline V gene data show CDR1 as MGHRA and CDR2 as YSYEKL. The CDR3 is 13 residues long.

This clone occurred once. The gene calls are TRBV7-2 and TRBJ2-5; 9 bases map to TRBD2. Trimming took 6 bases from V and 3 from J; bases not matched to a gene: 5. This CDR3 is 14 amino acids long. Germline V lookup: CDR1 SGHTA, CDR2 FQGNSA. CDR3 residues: CASSRGGGEETQYF. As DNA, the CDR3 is TGTGCCAGCAGTCGCGGCGGGGGGGAAGAGACCCAGTACTTC.

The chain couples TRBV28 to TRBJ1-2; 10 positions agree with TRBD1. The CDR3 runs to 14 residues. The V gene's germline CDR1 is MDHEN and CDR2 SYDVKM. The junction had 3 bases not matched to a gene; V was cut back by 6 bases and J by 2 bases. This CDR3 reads CASRTGGENYGYTF. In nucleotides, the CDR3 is TGTGCCAGCAGGACAGGGGGCGAGAACTATGGCTACACCTTC.

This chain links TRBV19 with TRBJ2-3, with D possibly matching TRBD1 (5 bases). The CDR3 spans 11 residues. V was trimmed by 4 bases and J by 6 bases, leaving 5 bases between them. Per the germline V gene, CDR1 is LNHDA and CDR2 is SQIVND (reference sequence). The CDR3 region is CASSKGDTQYF. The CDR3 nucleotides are TGTGCCAGTAGTAAGGGGGATACGCAGTATTTT.

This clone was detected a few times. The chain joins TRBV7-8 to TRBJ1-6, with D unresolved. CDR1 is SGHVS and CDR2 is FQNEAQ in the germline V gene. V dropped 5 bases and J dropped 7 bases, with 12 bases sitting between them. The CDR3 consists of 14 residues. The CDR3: CASSPGDLNSPLHF. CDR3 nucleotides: TGTGCCAGCAGCCCCGGGGATCTGAATTCACCCCTCCACTTT.

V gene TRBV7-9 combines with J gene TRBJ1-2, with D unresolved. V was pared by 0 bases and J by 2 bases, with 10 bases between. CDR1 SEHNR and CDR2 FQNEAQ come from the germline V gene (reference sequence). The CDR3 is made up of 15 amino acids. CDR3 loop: CASSLAAGGNYGYTF. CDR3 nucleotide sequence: TGTGCCAGCAGCTTAGCGGCAGGAGGGAACTATGGCTACACCTTC.

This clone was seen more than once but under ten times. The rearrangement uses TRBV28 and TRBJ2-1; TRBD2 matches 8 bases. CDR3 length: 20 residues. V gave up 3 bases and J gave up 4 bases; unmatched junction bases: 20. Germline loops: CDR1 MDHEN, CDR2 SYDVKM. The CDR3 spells CASSFFSPPIAGGSYNEQFF. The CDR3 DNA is TGTGCCAGCAGTTTTTTTTCCCCTCCGATTGCGGGGGGCTCGTACAATGAGCAGTTCTTC.

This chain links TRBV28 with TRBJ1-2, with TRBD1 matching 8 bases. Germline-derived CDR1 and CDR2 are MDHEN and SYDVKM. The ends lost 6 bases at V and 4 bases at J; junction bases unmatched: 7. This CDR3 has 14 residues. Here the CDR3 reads CASSDLDRVYGYTF. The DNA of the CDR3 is TGTGCCAGCAGCGACTTGGACAGGGTCTATGGCTACACCTTC.

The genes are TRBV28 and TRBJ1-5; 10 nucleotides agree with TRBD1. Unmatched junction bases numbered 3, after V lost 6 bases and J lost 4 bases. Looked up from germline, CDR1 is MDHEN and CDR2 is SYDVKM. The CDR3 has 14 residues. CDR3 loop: CASSWGQGNQPQHF. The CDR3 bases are TGTGCCAGCAGCTGGGGACAGGGGAATCAGCCCCAGCATTTT.

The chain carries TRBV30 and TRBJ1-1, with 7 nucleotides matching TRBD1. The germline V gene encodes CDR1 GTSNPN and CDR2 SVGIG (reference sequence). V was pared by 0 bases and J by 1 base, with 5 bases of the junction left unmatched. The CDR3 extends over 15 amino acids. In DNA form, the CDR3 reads TGTGCCTGGAGTGTACGTAAGGGGGCGAACACTGAAGCTTTCTTT. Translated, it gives CAWSVRKGANTEAFF.

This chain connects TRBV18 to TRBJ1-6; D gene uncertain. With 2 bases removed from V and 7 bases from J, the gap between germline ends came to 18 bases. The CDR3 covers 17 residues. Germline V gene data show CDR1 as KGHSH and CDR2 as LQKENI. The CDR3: CASSPRTEIKRNSPLHF. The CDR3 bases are TGTGCCAGCTCACCAAGGACGGAAATAAAGCGGAATTCACCCCTCCACTTT.

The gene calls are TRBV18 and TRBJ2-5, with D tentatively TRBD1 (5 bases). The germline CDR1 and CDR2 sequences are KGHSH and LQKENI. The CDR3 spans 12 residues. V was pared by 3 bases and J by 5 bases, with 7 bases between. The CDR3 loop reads CASSPDKETQYF. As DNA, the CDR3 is TGTGCCAGCTCACCGGACAAGGAGACCCAGTACTTC. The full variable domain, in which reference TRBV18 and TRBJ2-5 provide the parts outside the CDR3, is NAGVMQNPRHLVRRRGQEARLRCSPMKGHSHVYWYRQLPEEGLKFMVYLQKENIIDESGMPKERFSAEFPKEGPSILRIQQVVRGDSAAYFCASSPDKETQYFGPGTRLLVL.

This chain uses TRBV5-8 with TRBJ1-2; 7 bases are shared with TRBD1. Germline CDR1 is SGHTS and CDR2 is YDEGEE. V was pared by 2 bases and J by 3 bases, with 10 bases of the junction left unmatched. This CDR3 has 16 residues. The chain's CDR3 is CASSLSRQGGYYGYTF. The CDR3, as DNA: TGTGCCAGCAGCTTATCTCGACAGGGTGGATACTATGGCTACACCTTC.

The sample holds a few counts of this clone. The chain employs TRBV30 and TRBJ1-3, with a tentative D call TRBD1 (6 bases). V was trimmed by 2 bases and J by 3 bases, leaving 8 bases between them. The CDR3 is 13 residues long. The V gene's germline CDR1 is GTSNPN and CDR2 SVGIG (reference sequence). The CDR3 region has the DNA TGTGCCTGGAGTCGAGGGGGTGGAAACACCATATATTTT. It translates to CAWSRGGGNTIYF.

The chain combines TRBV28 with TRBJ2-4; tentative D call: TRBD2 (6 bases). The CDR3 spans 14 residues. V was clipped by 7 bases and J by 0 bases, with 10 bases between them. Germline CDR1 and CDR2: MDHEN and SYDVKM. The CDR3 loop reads CASTLGGAKNIQYF. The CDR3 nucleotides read TGTGCCAGCACTCTGGGAGGAGCCAAAAACATTCAGTACTTC.

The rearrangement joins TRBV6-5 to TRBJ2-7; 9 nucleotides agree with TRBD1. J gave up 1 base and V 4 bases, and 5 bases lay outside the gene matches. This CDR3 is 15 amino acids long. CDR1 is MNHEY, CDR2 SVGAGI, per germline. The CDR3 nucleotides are TGTGCCAGCAGTTCTACCGGGACAGGGTCCTACGAGCAGTACTTC. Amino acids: CASSSTGTGSYEQYF.

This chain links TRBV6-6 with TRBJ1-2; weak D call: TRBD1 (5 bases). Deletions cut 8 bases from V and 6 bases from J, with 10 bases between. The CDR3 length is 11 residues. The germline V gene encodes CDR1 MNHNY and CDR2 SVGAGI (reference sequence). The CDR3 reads CASAGGDGYTF. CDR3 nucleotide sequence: TGTGCCAGCGCGGGGGGGGATGGCTACACCTTC.

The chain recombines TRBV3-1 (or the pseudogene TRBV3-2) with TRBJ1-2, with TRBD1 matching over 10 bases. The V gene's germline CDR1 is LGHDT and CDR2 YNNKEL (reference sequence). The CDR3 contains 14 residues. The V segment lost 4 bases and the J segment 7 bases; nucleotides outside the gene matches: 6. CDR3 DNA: TGTGCCAGCAGCCCCCGGGACAGGGGCGGTGGCTACACCTTC. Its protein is CASSPRDRGGGYTF.

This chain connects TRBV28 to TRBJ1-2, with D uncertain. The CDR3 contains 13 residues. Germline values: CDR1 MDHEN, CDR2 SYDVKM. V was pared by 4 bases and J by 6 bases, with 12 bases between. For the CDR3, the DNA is TGTGCCAGCAGTTCCTCCTACGTGGATGGCTACACCTTC. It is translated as CASSSSYVDGYTF.

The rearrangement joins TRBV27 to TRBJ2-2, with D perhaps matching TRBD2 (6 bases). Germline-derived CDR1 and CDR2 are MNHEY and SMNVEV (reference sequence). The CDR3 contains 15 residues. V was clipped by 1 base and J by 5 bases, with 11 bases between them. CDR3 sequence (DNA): TGTGCCAGCAGTTTATATACTAGCATTACCGGGGAGCTGTTTTTT. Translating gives CASSLYTSITGELFF.

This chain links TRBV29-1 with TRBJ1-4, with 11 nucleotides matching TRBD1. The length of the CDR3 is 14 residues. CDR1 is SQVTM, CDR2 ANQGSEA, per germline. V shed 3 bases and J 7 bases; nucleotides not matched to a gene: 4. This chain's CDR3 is CSVDLGTGGEKLFF. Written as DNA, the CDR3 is TGCAGCGTTGACCTCGGGACAGGGGGTGAAAAACTGTTTTTT.

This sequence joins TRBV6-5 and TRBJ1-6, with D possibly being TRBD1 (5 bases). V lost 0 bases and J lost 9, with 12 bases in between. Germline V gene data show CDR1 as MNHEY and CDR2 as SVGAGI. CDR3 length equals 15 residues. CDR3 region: CASSYSFIRGSPLHF. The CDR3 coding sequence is TGTGCCAGCAGTTACTCATTTATAAGGGGTTCACCCCTCCACTTT.

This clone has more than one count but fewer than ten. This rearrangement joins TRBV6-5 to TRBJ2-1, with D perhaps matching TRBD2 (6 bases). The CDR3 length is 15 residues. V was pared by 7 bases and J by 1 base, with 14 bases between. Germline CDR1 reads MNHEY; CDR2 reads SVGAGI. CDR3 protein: CASIMEAGSYNEQFF. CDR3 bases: TGTGCCAGCATAATGGAGGCGGGGTCCTACAATGAGCAGTTCTTC.

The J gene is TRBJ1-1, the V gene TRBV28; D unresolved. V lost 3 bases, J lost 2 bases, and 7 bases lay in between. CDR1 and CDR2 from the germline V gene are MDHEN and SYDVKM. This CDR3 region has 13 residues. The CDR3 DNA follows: TGTGCCAGCAGTTTGAGAGGTAACACTGAAGCTTTCTTT. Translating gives CASSLRGNTEAFF.

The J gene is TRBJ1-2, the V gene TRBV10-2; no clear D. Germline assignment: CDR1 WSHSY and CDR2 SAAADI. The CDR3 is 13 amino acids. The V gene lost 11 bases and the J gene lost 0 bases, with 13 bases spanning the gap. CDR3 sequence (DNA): TGCGCCTCTAGCGTCAGCGCTAACTATGGCTACACCTTC. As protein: CASSVSANYGYTF.

CDR3 sequence (DNA): TGCAGTGCTCAGGAGGCCTATGGCTACACCTTC. Protein sequence: CSAQEAYGYTF. The chain couples TRBV20-1 to TRBJ1-2, with D hard to call. The germline CDR1 and CDR2 sequences are DFQATT and SNEGSKA (reference sequence). The CDR3 has 11 residues. V was pared by 5 bases and J by 4 bases, with 8 bases between.

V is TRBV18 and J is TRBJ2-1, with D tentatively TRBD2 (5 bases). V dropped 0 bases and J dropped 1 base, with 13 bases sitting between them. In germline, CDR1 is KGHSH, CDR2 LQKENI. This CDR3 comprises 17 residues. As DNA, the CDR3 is TGTGCCAGCTCACCACCGGCCAAACGGGGATCCTACAATGAGCAGTTCTTC. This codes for CASSPPAKRGSYNEQFF. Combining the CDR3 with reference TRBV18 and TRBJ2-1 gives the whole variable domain NAGVMQNPRHLVRRRGQEARLRCSPMKGHSHVYWYRQLPEEGLKFMVYLQKENIIDESGMPKERFSAEFPKEGPSILRIQQVVRGDSAAYFCASSPPAKRGSYNEQFFGPGTRLTVL.

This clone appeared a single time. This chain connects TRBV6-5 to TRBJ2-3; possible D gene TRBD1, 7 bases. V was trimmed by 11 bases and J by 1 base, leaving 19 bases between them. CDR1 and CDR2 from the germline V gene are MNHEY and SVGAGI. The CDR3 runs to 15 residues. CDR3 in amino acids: CAGEEGQPGTDTQYF. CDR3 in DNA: TGTGCCGGCGAGGAGGGACAGCCCGGCACAGATACGCAGTATTTT.